This T cell receptor beta chain was retrieved from a study of Graves' ophthalmopathy and Graves' hyperthyroidism. This clonotype came up many times. CDR3 regions of TCR beta were amplified from RNA transcripts. Second-round multiplex PCR followed a first-round RT-PCR using HTBI primers. TCRdb recomputed calls from the multiplex PCR reads with MiXCR, one row per CDR3 protein. The sample shows about 380,000 distinct CDR3 sequences, roughly 15% of them seen only once. V was clipped by 2 bases and J by 4 bases, with 6 bases between them. CDR1 is SQVTM, CDR2 ANQGSEA, per germline. The CDR3 totals 11 residues.

The chain combines TRBV29-1 with TRBJ2-7; TRBD1 or TRBD2 may be the D gene (5 bases each). This clonotype originated in a young woman with stable Graves' hyperthyroidism. Sequenced: peripheral blood. Here the CDR3 reads CSVEWGYEQYF. The CDR3 DNA follows: TGCAGCGTTGAATGGGGGTACGAGCAGTACTTC.